A selection of T cell receptor beta chains follows, all from one sample in a study of monozygotic twins with inflammatory bowel disease. TCRdb re-analyzed the 5' RACE reads; it lists each CDR3 protein once, without DNA. The data include about 300,000 distinct CDR3 sequences; the top ten clones carry over 5%. Sequenced material: blood. Receptor source: a human donor with ulcerative colitis or Crohn's disease, or a healthy co-twin of an affected twin (not recorded which). CDR3s include the opening cysteine and the closing phenylalanine or tryptophan. The order of the fields is V gene, J gene, CDR3 protein.

TRBV10-3	TRBJ1-4	CAIKGRTNEKLFF
TRBV19	TRBJ2-7	CASSTSKGEYEQYF
TRBV27	TRBJ2-1	CASRERYNEQFF
TRBV2	TRBJ2-7	CASSEGRYEQYF
TRBV7-2	TRBJ2-7	CASSRDLSYEQYF
TRBV12-3/TRBV12-4	TRBJ2-2	CASSSYSGTGNTGELFF
TRBV5-5	TRBJ2-2	CASSLRPTGELFF
TRBV29-1	TRBJ2-1	CSVDIPNYNEQFF
TRBV27	TRBJ2-1	CASDRRSGGAGNEQFF
TRBV5-1	TRBJ2-7	CASSIRLDGEQYF
TRBV28	TRBJ2-3	CASSLSGGSQLSTDTQYF
TRBV12-3/TRBV12-4	TRBJ2-7	CASSPHSGQGAAEQYF
TRBV13	TRBJ2-7	CASTYGGMTYEQYF
TRBV10-3	TRBJ2-3	CATTWTSGGSDTQYF
TRBV7-6	TRBJ1-5	CASSSGTFQPQHF
TRBV27	TRBJ1-2	CASRTYRDFGYTF
TRBV24-1	TRBJ2-2	CATSRDSRGTGELFF
TRBV28	TRBJ2-7	CASSLQGGHEQYF
TRBV24-1	TRBJ2-1	CATSSYGVRTGPYNEQFF
TRBV7-2	TRBJ1-6	CASRMRGLTNSPLHF
TRBV11-2	TRBJ2-3	CASSLGGPTQYF
TRBV29-1	TRBJ2-4	CSARDGGTKNIQYF
TRBV6-2/TRBV6-3	TRBJ2-1	CASSDSGSSYNEQFF
TRBV11-1	TRBJ1-4	CASSSLWEMTGLGEKLFF
TRBV27	TRBJ2-7	CASSRTGPYEQYF
TRBV6-6	TRBJ2-2	CASRDSRDTGELFF
TRBV28	TRBJ2-1	CASTISGGRGNEQFF
TRBV5-1	TRBJ2-7	CASSLAQGSSYEQYF
TRBV7-2	TRBJ2-3	CASSPKISGGPGDTQYF
TRBV7-2	TRBJ2-3	CASSYQPGVQQDTQYF
TRBV3-1	TRBJ2-4	CASSQAAALAKNIQYF
TRBV7-2	TRBJ2-7	CASSLKGIRYEQYF
TRBV9	TRBJ2-5	CASSVAVDSRGTQYF
TRBV11-2	TRBJ1-1	CASSAVFQGAAAFF
TRBV29-1	TRBJ2-1	CSVVPRAGSYNEQFF
TRBV28	TRBJ2-7	CASSPYLPTYEQYF